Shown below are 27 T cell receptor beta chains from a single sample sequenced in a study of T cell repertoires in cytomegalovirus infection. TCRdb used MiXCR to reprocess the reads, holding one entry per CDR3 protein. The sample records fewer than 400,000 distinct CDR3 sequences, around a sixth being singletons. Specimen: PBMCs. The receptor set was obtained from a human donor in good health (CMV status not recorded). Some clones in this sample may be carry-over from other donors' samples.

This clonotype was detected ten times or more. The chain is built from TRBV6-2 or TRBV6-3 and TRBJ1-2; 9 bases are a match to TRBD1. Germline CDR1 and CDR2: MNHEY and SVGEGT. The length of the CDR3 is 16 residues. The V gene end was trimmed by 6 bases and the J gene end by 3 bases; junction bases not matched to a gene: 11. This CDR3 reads CASRTTGGEYHYGYTF. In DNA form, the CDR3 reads TGTGCCAGCAGAACTACAGGGGGCGAATACCACTATGGCTACACCTTC.

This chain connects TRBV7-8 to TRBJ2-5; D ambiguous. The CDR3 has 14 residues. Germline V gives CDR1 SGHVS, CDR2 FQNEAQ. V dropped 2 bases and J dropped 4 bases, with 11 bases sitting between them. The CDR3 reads CASSLPGQPETQYF. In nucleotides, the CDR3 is TGTGCCAGCAGCTTACCGGGCCAGCCAGAGACCCAGTACTTC.

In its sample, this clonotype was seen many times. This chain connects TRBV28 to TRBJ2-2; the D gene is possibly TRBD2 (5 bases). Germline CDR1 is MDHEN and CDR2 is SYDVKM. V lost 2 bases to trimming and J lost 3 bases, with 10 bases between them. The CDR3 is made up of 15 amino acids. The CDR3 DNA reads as TGTGCCAGCAGTTTAACTAGAATGTACACCGGGGAGCTGTTTTTT. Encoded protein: CASSLTRMYTGELFF. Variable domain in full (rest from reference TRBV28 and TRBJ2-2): DVKVTQSSRYLVKRTGEKVFLECVQDMDHENMFWYRQDPGLGLRLIYFSYDVKMKEKGDIPEGYSVSREKKERFSLILESASTNQTSMYLCASSLTRMYTGELFFGEGSRLTVL.

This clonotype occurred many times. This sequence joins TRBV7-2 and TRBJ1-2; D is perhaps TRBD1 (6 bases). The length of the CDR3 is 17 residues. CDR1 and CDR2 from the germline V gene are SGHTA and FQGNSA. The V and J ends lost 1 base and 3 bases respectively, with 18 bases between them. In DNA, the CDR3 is TGTGCCAGCAGCTTAGAGTTCGGGGGGCGATCGTACTATGGCTACACCTTC. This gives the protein CASSLEFGGRSYYGYTF.

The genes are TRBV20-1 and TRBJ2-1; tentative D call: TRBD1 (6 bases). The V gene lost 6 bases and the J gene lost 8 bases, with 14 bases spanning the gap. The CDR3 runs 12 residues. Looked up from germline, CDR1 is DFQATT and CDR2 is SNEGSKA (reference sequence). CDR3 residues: CSAKQGTYEQFF. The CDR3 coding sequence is TGCAGTGCCAAACAGGGAACGTATGAGCAGTTCTTC.

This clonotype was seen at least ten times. The CDR3 loop reads CASSFPGDTQYF. The CDR3 DNA sequence: TGTGCCAGCAGCTTTCCGGGGGATACGCAGTATTTT. The V and J genes are TRBV11-2 and TRBJ2-3, with a weak D call TRBD2 (5 bases). The CDR3 consists of 12 residues. Germline V lookup: CDR1 SGHAT, CDR2 FQNNGV. V gave up 3 bases and J gave up 6 bases, with 7 bases separating them.

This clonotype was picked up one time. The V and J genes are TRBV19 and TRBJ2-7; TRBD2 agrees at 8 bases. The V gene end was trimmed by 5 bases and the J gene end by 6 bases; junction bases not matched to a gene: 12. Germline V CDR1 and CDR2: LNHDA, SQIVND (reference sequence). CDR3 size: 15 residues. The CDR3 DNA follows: TGTGCCAGTAGTGCACCGGGACTAGGTGAACGCGAGCAGTACTTC. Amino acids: CASSAPGLGEREQYF.

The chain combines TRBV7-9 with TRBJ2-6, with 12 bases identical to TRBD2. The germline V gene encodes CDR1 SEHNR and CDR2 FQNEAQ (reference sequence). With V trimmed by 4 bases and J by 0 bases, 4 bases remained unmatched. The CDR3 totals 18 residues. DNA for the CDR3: TGTGCCAGCAGCTCGACTAGCGGGAGATACTCTGGGGCCAACGTCCTGACTTTC. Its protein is CASSSTSGRYSGANVLTF.

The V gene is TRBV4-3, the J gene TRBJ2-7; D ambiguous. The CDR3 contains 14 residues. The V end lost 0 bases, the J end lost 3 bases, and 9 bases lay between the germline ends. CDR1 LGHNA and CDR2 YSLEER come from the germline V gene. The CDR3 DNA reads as TGCGCCAGCAGCCAAGATCGTCAGAACTACGAGCAGTACTTC. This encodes CASSQDRQNYEQYF.

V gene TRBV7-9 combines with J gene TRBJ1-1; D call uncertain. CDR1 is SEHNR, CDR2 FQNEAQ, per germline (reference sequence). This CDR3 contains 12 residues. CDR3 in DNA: TGTAAAACAGACAAATTGAACACTGAAGCTTTCTTT. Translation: CKTDKLNTEAFF.

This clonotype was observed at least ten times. The CDR3: CASSLIWTGSYEQYF. The CDR3 region has the DNA TGTGCCAGCAGCCTGATATGGACAGGGTCCTACGAGCAGTACTTC. The chain couples TRBV7-2 to TRBJ2-7; TRBD1 agrees at 8 bases. The CDR3 runs 15 residues. Looked up from germline, CDR1 is SGHTA and CDR2 is FQGNSA. J lost 1 base, V lost 5 bases, and 7 bases had no gene match. Complete variable domain (other parts from reference TRBV7-2 and TRBJ2-7): GAGVSQSPSNKVTEKGKDVELRCDPISGHTALYWYRQSLGQGLEFLIYFQGNSAPDKSGLPSDRFSAERTGGSVSTLTIQRTQQEDSAVYLCASSLIWTGSYEQYFGPGTRLTVT.

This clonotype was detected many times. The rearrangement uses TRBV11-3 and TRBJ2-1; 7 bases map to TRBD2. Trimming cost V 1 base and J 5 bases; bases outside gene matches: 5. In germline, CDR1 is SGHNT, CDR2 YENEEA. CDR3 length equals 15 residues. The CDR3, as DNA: TGTGCCAGCAGCTTAGCGAGTAGCGGGCACAATGAGCAGTTCTTC. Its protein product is CASSLASSGHNEQFF. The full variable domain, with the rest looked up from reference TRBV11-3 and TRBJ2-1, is EAGVVQSPRYKIIEKKQPVAFWCNPISGHNTLYWYLQNLGQGPELLIRYENEEAVDDSQLPKDRFSAERLKGVDSTLKIQPAELGDSAVYLCASSLASSGHNEQFFGPGTRLTVL.

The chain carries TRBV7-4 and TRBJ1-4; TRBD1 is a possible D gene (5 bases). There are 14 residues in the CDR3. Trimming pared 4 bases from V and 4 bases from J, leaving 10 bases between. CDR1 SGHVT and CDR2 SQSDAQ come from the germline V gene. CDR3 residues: CASSSGGGNEKLFF. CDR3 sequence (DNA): TGTGCCAGCAGCTCTGGCGGGGGTAATGAAAAACTGTTTTTT.

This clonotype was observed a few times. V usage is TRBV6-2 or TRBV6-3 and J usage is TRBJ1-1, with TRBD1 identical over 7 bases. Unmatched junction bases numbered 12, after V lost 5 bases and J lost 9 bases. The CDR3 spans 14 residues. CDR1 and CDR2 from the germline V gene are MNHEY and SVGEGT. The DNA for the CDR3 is TGTGCCAGCAGTCCCGGGGGGACAGCCTTGAAAGCTTTCTTT. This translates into CASSPGGTALKAFF.

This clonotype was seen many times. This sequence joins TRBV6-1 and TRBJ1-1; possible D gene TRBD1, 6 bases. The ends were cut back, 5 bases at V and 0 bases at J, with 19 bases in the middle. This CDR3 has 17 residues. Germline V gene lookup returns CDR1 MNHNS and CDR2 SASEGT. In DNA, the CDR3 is TGTGCCAGCAGTCCACTTCGGACCACAGGGTTGAACACTGAAGCTTTCTTT. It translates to CASSPLRTTGLNTEAFF.

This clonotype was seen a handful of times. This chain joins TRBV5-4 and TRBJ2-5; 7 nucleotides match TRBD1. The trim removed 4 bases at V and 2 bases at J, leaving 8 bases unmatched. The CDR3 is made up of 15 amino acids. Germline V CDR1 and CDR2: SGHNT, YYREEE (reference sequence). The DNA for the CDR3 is TGTGCCAGCAGCACGGGACAGCTTAGTCAAGAGACCCAGTACTTC. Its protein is CASSTGQLSQETQYF.

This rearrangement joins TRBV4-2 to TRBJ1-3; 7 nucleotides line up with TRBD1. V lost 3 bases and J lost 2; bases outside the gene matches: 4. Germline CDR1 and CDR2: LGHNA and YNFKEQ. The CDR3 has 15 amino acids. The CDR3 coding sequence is TGTGCCAGCAGCCAGGCCGGGACAGCTGGAAACACCATATATTTT. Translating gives CASSQAGTAGNTIYF.

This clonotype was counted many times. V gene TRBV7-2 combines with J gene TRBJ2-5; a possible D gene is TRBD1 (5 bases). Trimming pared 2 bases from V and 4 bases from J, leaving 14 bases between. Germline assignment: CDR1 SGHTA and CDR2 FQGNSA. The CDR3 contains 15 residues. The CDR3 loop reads CASSLQTDRPETQYF. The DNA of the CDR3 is TGTGCCAGCAGCTTACAGACCGACAGACCAGAGACCCAGTACTTC.

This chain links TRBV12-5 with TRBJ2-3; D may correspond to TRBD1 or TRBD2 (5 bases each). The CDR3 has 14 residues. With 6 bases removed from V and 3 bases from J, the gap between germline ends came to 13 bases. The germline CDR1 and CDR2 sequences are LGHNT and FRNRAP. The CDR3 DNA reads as TGTGCTAGTGGGAAGGGACGAGGGACAGATACGCAGTATTTT. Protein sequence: CASGKGRGTDTQYF.

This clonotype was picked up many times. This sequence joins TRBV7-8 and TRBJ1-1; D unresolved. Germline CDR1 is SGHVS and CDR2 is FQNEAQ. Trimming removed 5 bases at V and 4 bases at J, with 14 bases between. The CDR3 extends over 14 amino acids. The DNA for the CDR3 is TGTGCCAGCAGCACCCGTGGGCTGGGCACTGAAGCTTTCTTT. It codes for CASSTRGLGTEAFF. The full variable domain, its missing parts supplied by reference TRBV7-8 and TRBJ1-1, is GAGVSQSPRYKVAKRGQDVALRCDPISGHVSLFWYQQALGQGPEFLTYFQNEAQLDKSGLPSDRFFAERPEGSVSTLKIQRTQQEDSAVYLCASSTRGLGTEAFFGQGTRLTVV.

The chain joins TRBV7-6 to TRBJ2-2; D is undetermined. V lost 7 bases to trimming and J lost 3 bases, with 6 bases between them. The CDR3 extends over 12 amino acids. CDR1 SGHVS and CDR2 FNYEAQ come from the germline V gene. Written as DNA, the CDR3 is TGTGCCAGCACCTTCCACACCGGGGAGCTGTTTTTT. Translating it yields CASTFHTGELFF.

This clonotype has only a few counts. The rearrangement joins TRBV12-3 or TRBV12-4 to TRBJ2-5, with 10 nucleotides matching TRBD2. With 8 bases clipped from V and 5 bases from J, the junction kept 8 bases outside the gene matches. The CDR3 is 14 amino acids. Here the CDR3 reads CASRSGGAIETQYF. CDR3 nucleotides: TGTGCCAGCCGAAGCGGGGGGGCCATTGAGACCCAGTACTTC.

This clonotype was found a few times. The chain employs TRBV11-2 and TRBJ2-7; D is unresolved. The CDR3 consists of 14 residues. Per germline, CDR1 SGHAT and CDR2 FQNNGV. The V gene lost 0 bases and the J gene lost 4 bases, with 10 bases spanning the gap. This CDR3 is CASSLDFRGYEQYF. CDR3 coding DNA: TGTGCCAGCAGCTTAGACTTCCGTGGGTACGAGCAGTACTTC.

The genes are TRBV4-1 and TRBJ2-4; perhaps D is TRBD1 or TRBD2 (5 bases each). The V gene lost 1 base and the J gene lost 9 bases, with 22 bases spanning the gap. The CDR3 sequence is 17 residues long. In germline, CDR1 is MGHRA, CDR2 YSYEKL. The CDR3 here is CASSQVVGLPGPGIQYF. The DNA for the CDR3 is TGCGCCAGCAGCCAAGTTGTGGGCCTGCCGGGGCCTGGCATTCAGTACTTC.

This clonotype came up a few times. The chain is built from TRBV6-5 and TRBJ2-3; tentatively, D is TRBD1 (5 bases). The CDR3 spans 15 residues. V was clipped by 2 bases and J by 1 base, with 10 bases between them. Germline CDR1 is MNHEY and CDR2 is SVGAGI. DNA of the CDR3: TGTGCCAGCAGTTACAGCAGGGTTGGCACAGATACGCAGTATTTT. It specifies CASSYSRVGTDTQYF.

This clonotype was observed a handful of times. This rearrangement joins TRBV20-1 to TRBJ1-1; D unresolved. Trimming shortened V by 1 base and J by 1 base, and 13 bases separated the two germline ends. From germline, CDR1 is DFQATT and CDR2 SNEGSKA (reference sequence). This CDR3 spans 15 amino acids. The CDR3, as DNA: TGCAGTGCTAGAGGGGGTCATGTGCGGAACACTGAAGCTTTCTTT. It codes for CSARGGHVRNTEAFF.

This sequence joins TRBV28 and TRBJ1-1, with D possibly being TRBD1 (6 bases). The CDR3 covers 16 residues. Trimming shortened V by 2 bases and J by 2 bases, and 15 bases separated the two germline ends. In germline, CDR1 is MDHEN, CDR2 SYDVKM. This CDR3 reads CASSLGGGQGNTEAFF. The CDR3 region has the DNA TGTGCCAGCAGTTTAGGGGGGGGCCAGGGAAACACTGAAGCTTTCTTT. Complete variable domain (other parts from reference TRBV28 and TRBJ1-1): DVKVTQSSRYLVKRTGEKVFLECVQDMDHENMFWYRQDPGLGLRLIYFSYDVKMKEKGDIPEGYSVSREKKERFSLILESASTNQTSMYLCASSLGGGQGNTEAFFGQGTRLTVV.